This is a list of T cell receptor beta chains from one sample in a study of PD-L1 blockade in urothelial cancer. Assay used: immunoSEQ multiplex PCR; TCRdb lists only in-frame clones, some missing. The table lists 100,000 to 150,000 clones, roughly 86% of them singletons, with roughly 2.4% in the top ten. The sequenced sample was PBMCs, obtained around atezolizumab (anti-PD-L1) treatment. These receptors were collected from a man aged 50 to 60 with urothelial cancer. CDR3s leave out the opening cysteine and the closing phenylalanine or tryptophan. The D gene is left open where the match is weak.

J gene: TRBJ1-1; V gene: TRBV5-1; D gene: .; CDR3 protein: ASSLMEGIAEAF
J gene: TRBJ2-3; V gene: TRBV5-1; D gene: .; CDR3 protein: ASSHQGGGSSTDTQY
J gene: TRBJ2-5; V gene: TRBV15; D gene: .; CDR3 protein: ATRPTAQETQY
J gene: TRBJ1-5; V gene: TRBV19; D gene: .; CDR3 protein: ASIKRTDSNQPQH
J gene: TRBJ2-3; V gene: TRBV6-5; D gene: TRBD2; CDR3 protein: ASGRLAGDGDTQY
J gene: TRBJ2-3; V gene: TRBV15; D gene: TRBD2; CDR3 protein: ATSREVAGGPLGTDTQY
J gene: TRBJ2-7; V gene: TRBV11-2; D gene: .; CDR3 protein: ASSSLVGGSSYEQY
J gene: TRBJ1-1; V gene: TRBV10-1; D gene: .; CDR3 protein: ASTRTEAF
J gene: TRBJ1-3; V gene: TRBV5-4; D gene: TRBD1; CDR3 protein: ASSILEGQGRNTIY
J gene: TRBJ2-3; V gene: TRBV13; D gene: .; CDR3 protein: ASSFRASADTQY
J gene: TRBJ1-2; V gene: TRBV19; D gene: .; CDR3 protein: ASGRGANYGYT
J gene: TRBJ1-4; V gene: TRBV28; D gene: .; CDR3 protein: ASSTRGTNEKLF
J gene: TRBJ2-3; V gene: TRBV5-1; D gene: .; CDR3 protein: ASSTQGRDTDTQY
J gene: TRBJ2-3; V gene: TRBV6-5; D gene: TRBD2; CDR3 protein: ASSQREGSDTQY
J gene: TRBJ2-1; V gene: TRBV7-3; D gene: TRBD2; CDR3 protein: ASSLTSGHNEQF
J gene: TRBJ1-1; V gene: TRBV6-6; D gene: .; CDR3 protein: ASSHPRGQTLTEAF
J gene: TRBJ2-2; V gene: TRBV21-1; D gene: .; CDR3 protein: ASSKAQSQLAREIRLVAGELF
J gene: TRBJ2-3; V gene: TRBV7-8; D gene: TRBD2; CDR3 protein: ASSGLGLASTDTQY
J gene: TRBJ2-5; V gene: TRBV19; D gene: .; CDR3 protein: ASRLRDTEKETQY
J gene: TRBJ2-3; V gene: TRBV7-9; D gene: TRBD1; CDR3 protein: ASSKTPGQGVDTQY
J gene: TRBJ1-5; V gene: TRBV30; D gene: TRBD1; CDR3 protein: AYNQGVGNQPQH
J gene: TRBJ1-1; V gene: TRBV7-9; D gene: .; CDR3 protein: ASSPGVAMSTEAF
J gene: TRBJ2-3; V gene: TRBV6-1; D gene: TRBD2; CDR3 protein: ASSGTSGRAGADTQY
J gene: TRBJ2-5; V gene: TRBV27; D gene: TRBD2; CDR3 protein: ASSSGLAGRKTQY
J gene: TRBJ2-7; V gene: TRBV6-1; D gene: TRBD2; CDR3 protein: ASSDWSTSFNYEQY
J gene: TRBJ2-7; V gene: TRBV2; D gene: .; CDR3 protein: ATTESSYEQY
J gene: TRBJ2-1; V gene: TRBV10-2; D gene: TRBD2; CDR3 protein: ASSEVGGRIYNEQF
J gene: TRBJ1-4; V gene: TRBV27; D gene: TRBD1; CDR3 protein: ASSTITGGGEKLF
J gene: TRBJ2-3; V gene: TRBV15; D gene: TRBD2; CDR3 protein: ATSSLLTSGSRDTQY
J gene: TRBJ1-2; V gene: TRBV20-1; D gene: .; CDR3 protein: SARGLKSYT
J gene: TRBJ2-3; V gene: TRBV4-2; D gene: TRBD2; CDR3 protein: ASSQGTSGSTTDTQY
J gene: TRBJ1-6; V gene: TRBV2; D gene: TRBD1; CDR3 protein: ATSSRQGTSPLH
J gene: TRBJ1-4; V gene: TRBV7-9; D gene: .; CDR3 protein: ASSSPGGRSEKLF
J gene: TRBJ1-2; V gene: TRBV5-1; D gene: TRBD1; CDR3 protein: ASSLRTGNGFYYGYT
J gene: TRBJ1-6; V gene: TRBV25-1; D gene: TRBD1; CDR3 protein: ASSGRQGINSPLH
J gene: TRBJ2-3; V gene: TRBV30; D gene: .; CDR3 protein: AWRTRQNRPTDTQY
J gene: TRBJ2-1; V gene: TRBV5-8; D gene: .; CDR3 protein: ASRPLAHEQF
J gene: TRBJ2-5; V gene: TRBV5-1; D gene: TRBD2; CDR3 protein: ASSLLGGALGMKTQY
J gene: TRBJ2-2; V gene: TRBV27; D gene: TRBD2; CDR3 protein: ASSLIRGVNTGELF
J gene: TRBJ2-2; V gene: TRBV27; D gene: .; CDR3 protein: ASSPTSWRSNTGELF
J gene: TRBJ2-7; V gene: TRBV11-2; D gene: TRBD1; CDR3 protein: ASSSGQGLYEQY
J gene: TRBJ1-1; V gene: TRBV11-2; D gene: .; CDR3 protein: ASSLENRDATEAF
J gene: TRBJ2-7; V gene: TRBV5-1; D gene: TRBD2; CDR3 protein: ASQLAGVNEQY
J gene: TRBJ2-2; V gene: TRBV27; D gene: .; CDR3 protein: ASSPTRNGELF
J gene: TRBJ2-1; V gene: TRBV9; D gene: .; CDR3 protein: ASSVDPESSYNEQF
J gene: TRBJ1-2; V gene: TRBV25-1; D gene: .; CDR3 protein: ASSEAGHYGYT
J gene: TRBJ1-4; V gene: TRBV25-1; D gene: .; CDR3 protein: ASSGGGQIF
J gene: TRBJ1-1; V gene: TRBV5-4; D gene: TRBD1; CDR3 protein: ASSLRQGNTEAF
J gene: TRBJ2-1; V gene: TRBV11-3; D gene: TRBD2; CDR3 protein: ASSITAGVGYNEQF
J gene: TRBJ2-7; V gene: TRBV11-3; D gene: TRBD1; CDR3 protein: ASSGNTGTGGHEQY
J gene: TRBJ2-1; V gene: TRBV5-4; D gene: TRBD2; CDR3 protein: ASSTSLAGGWNEQF
J gene: TRBJ1-6; V gene: TRBV6-5; D gene: TRBD1; CDR3 protein: ASAGRQGKNSPLH
J gene: TRBJ2-3; V gene: TRBV7-3; D gene: .; CDR3 protein: ASSLKATDTQY
J gene: TRBJ2-1; V gene: TRBV19; D gene: TRBD2; CDR3 protein: ASKPLASGRANEQF
J gene: TRBJ2-2; V gene: TRBV19; D gene: .; CDR3 protein: ASSIGANTGELF
J gene: TRBJ1-4; V gene: TRBV6-1; D gene: .; CDR3 protein: ASTLVDREKLF
J gene: TRBJ2-5; V gene: TRBV28; D gene: .; CDR3 protein: ASSLNRAQETQY
J gene: TRBJ2-7; V gene: TRBV5-6; D gene: TRBD1; CDR3 protein: ASSQGDRNVPYEQY
J gene: TRBJ2-7; V gene: TRBV7-9; D gene: TRBD2; CDR3 protein: ASSFGGESYEQY